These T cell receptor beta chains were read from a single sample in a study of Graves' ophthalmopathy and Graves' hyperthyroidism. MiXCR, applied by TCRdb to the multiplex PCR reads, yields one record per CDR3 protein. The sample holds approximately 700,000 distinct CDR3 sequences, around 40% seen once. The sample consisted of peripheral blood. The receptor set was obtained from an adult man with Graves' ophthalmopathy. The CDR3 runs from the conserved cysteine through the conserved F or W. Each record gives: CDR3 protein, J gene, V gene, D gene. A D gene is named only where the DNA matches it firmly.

cdr3_aa: CSVEDQNTEAFF; j_call: TRBJ1-1; v_call: TRBV29-1; d_call: NA
cdr3_aa: CASSLGEGSANVLTF; j_call: TRBJ2-6; v_call: TRBV7-9; d_call: TRBD2
cdr3_aa: CASSWGQGAAGANVLTF; j_call: TRBJ2-6; v_call: TRBV12-3/TRBV12-4; d_call: TRBD1
cdr3_aa: CSARVGEVAQYF; j_call: TRBJ2-5; v_call: TRBV20-1; d_call: NA
cdr3_aa: CARNGRGRFLEETQYF; j_call: TRBJ2-5; v_call: TRBV2; d_call: NA
cdr3_aa: CASSFHTPNTEAFF; j_call: TRBJ1-1; v_call: TRBV7-2; d_call: NA
cdr3_aa: CASSLSPGTDGYTF; j_call: TRBJ1-2; v_call: TRBV2; d_call: NA
cdr3_aa: CATSRDRGWTYEQYF; j_call: TRBJ2-7; v_call: TRBV15; d_call: NA
cdr3_aa: CSIGGPNQPQHF; j_call: TRBJ1-5; v_call: TRBV29-1; d_call: NA
cdr3_aa: CASGDRSATNEKLFF; j_call: TRBJ1-4; v_call: TRBV25-1; d_call: TRBD1
cdr3_aa: CASSSRTGKGDEQYF; j_call: TRBJ2-7; v_call: TRBV7-9; d_call: NA
cdr3_aa: CASSLLASATYEQYF; j_call: TRBJ2-7; v_call: TRBV7-6; d_call: NA
cdr3_aa: CASSLSQGEAFF; j_call: TRBJ1-1; v_call: TRBV27; d_call: NA